This T cell receptor (beta chain) was sequenced for a study of blood T cell repertoires in COVID-19. Study context: Some COVID-19 samples were acute and others convalescent; all came from the United States, Italy and Spain.

In the source study's methods: Quantification of nucleated cells was approximated via reference gene primer amplification. Here immunoSEQ multiplex PCR was the method, and the copy in TCRdb shows in-frame clones only, minus some. The V and J calls and clone size are taken from that table; D and trimming were inferred from the DNA. The profile covers about 50,000 clones, with about 92% appearing a single time and approximately 27% taken by the ten largest. The V segment lost 5 bases and the J segment 4 bases; nucleotides outside the gene matches: 16. Germline loops: CDR1 LNHNV, CDR2 YYDKDF (reference sequence). The CDR3 length is 18 residues.

The sequence was collected from a woman of 80 years or more with acute or convalescent COVID-19. The chain has TRBV15 and TRBJ2-1; 8 bases fit TRBD2. The sample consisted of peripheral blood. CDR3 DNA: TGTGCCACCAGCCGCCCGGGGGGGGGCGGGGGAACTTACAATGAGCAGTTCTTC. Protein: CATSRPGGGGGTYNEQFF.